The 23 T cell receptor beta chains below come from one sample, sequenced in a study of cytomegalovirus exposure and HLA in healthy donors (dated by TCRdb to between 2016 and 2019). Receptor libraries were prepared by the immunoSEQ multiplex PCR assay. A mixture of 60 forward primers for TCR Vbeta segments and 13 reverse primers for TCR Jbeta segments was used in the multiplex PCR. TCRdb carries this immuneACCESS record with in-frame sequences only. Its versions omit some clonotypes, under half of them owing to an unresolved V gene in the studies checked, with the rest unexplained. The sample contains 140,000 to 150,000 clones, more than 60% of them found a single time. The leading ten clones occupy around 6% of the sample. The sample was PBMCs. Receptor source: a woman aged 55 to 70 in good health and CMV-seronegative.

The V gene is TRBV2, the J gene TRBJ2-1, with TRBD2 matching 9 bases. The germline CDR1 and CDR2 sequences are SNHLY and FYNNEI. The trim removed 7 bases at V and 9 bases at J, leaving 13 bases unmatched. The CDR3 runs 15 residues. The CDR3 loop is CASTEAGGPLPEQFF. The CDR3 nucleotides read TGTGCCAGCACGGAGGCGGGAGGGCCTTTACCTGAGCAGTTCTTC.

This sequence joins TRBV15 and TRBJ2-2; a possible D gene is TRBD2 (5 bases). V lost 3 bases and J lost 4, with 6 bases in between. CDR1 is LNHNV, CDR2 YYDKDF, per germline (reference sequence). This CDR3 has 13 residues. The CDR3 DNA follows: TGTGCCACCAGCAGGGACTTCACCGGGGAGCTGTTTTTT. As protein: CATSRDFTGELFF.

The chain joins TRBV9 to TRBJ2-1; 15 positions match TRBD2. The CDR3 is 15 residues long. Germline V CDR1 and CDR2: SGDLS, YYNGEE. The ends lost 3 bases at V and 9 bases at J; junction bases unmatched: 4. The CDR3 bases are TGTGCCAGCAGCGCAGGACTAGCGGGAGGGGTTGAGCAGTTCTTC. Amino acid sequence: CASSAGLAGGVEQFF.

About this clone itself: The junction does not match germline at one end; this may be a read error. V gene TRBV23-1 combines with J gene TRBJ1-1; TRBD1 is a possible D gene (6 bases). TRBV23-1 is noted as an ORF with a role that remains uncertain. The CDR3 loop spans 15 amino acids. The DNA of the CDR3 is TGCGCCAGCACCCTTAAGGGGGTCCCGAACGCTGAAGCTTTCTTT. It encodes CASTLKGVPNAEAFF.

This chain joins TRBV4-1 and TRBJ1-2, with 9 bases matching TRBD1. With V trimmed by 4 bases and J by 3 bases, 0 bases remained unmatched. Germline CDR1 is MGHRA and CDR2 is YSYEKL. This CDR3 is built from 13 residues. CDR3 DNA sequence: TGCGCCAGCAGCCGGGACAGGGACTATGGCTACACCTTC. Encoded protein: CASSRDRDYGYTF.

The gene calls are TRBV6-1 and TRBJ2-1, with D possibly matching TRBD2 (6 bases). Germline loops: CDR1 MNHNS, CDR2 SASEGT. Trimming cost V 7 bases and J 10 bases, with 11 bases left between them. This CDR3 is built from 11 residues. CDR3: CASIGGLEQFF. CDR3 coding DNA: TGTGCCAGCATTGGGGGGTTGGAGCAGTTCTTC.

With regard to this clone: One end of the junction varies from germline; a read error may be responsible. J is TRBJ1-1 and V is TRBV7-9; no definite D call. Germline lookup yields CDR1 SEHNR and CDR2 FQNEAQ (reference sequence). CDR3 length: 15 amino acids. The CDR3 coding sequence is TGTTCCAGCAGCTTAGCGAGGGCAGGCAACACTGAAGCTTTCTTT. Amino acids: CSSSLARAGNTEAFF.

V is TRBV4-1 and J is TRBJ1-4; 8 bases map to TRBD1. Germline assignment: CDR1 MGHRA and CDR2 YSYEKL. The CDR3 totals 18 residues. J gave up 8 bases and V 2 bases, and 16 bases lay outside the gene matches. CDR3 nucleotide sequence: TGCGCCAGCAGCCAACGATTGGCCGGGACAGGCATTATAGAAAAACTGTTTTTT. This gives the protein CASSQRLAGTGIIEKLFF.

This rearrangement joins TRBV10-3 to TRBJ2-7; 7 bases agree with TRBD2. This CDR3 is built from 14 residues. V shed 4 bases, J shed 0 bases, and the junction held 3 bases outside the gene matches. CDR1 is ENHRY, CDR2 SYGVKD, per germline. The chain's CDR3 is CAISVGGGSYEQYF. CDR3 in DNA: TGTGCCATCAGTGTGGGGGGGGGCTCCTACGAGCAGTACTTC.

The V and J genes are TRBV5-4 and TRBJ1-2, with D possibly being TRBD1 (5 bases). The germline V and J ends were trimmed by 3 bases and 4 bases, with 13 bases remaining between them. The germline gives CDR1 SGHNT, CDR2 YYREEE (reference sequence). The CDR3 is 14 amino acids. The CDR3 nucleotides read TGTGCCAGCAGCTCAACAGGCGGAGTCTATGGCTACACCTTC. Protein sequence: CASSSTGGVYGYTF.

The chain carries TRBV6-5 and TRBJ2-1; D unclear. The V gene lost 6 bases and the J gene lost 14 bases, with 17 bases spanning the gap. This CDR3 contains 12 residues. Germline-derived CDR1 and CDR2 are MNHEY and SVGAGI. In nucleotides, the CDR3 is TGTGCCAGCAGGGATCTAAGCGAGAACGAGTTCTTC. It is translated as CASRDLSENEFF.

Note on this clone: A read error may produce the germline difference seen at one junction end. The rearrangement links TRBV11-2 to TRBJ1-6; TRBD1 matches 9 bases. This CDR3 spans 14 amino acids. CDR1 and CDR2 (germline): SGHAT, FQNNGV. CDR3 in DNA: TGTGCCAGCAGCTTGGGACAGGGAAATTCTCCCCTCCACTTT. Residues: CASSLGQGNSPLHF.

The chain employs TRBV11-2 and TRBJ2-6; D is unclear. CDR3 size: 14 residues. Germline CDR1 SGHAT, CDR2 FQNNGV. Deletions cut 1 base from V and 8 bases from J, with 9 bases between. In nucleotides, the CDR3 is TGTGCCAGCAGCTTAGGGGCCCCTTCCAACGTCCTGACTTTC. This gives the protein CASSLGAPSNVLTF.

The J gene is TRBJ2-5, the V gene TRBV6-1; TRBD2 is a possible D gene (5 bases). Looked up from germline, CDR1 is MNHNS and CDR2 is SASEGT. V gave up 4 bases and J gave up 1 base, with 10 bases separating them. The CDR3 is 14 residues long. The CDR3 spells CASSGDGGQETQYF. The CDR3, as DNA: TGTGCCAGCAGTGGCGACGGAGGCCAAGAGACCCAGTACTTC.

The chain is built from TRBV28 and TRBJ1-3, with D possibly TRBD1 on 5 matching bases. Trimming cost V 3 bases and J 6 bases, with 15 bases left between them. The CDR3 covers 15 residues. Per the germline V gene, CDR1 is MDHEN and CDR2 is SYDVKM. CDR3 loop: CASSFAGLVSNTIYF. CDR3 nucleotides: TGTGCCAGCAGTTTTGCAGGGCTCGTCTCAAACACCATATATTTT.

This chain connects TRBV7-2 to TRBJ2-7; 12 nucleotides match TRBD1. J lost 4 bases, V lost 5 bases, and 9 bases had no gene match. Germline V lookup: CDR1 SGHTA, CDR2 FQGNSA. This CDR3 has 16 residues. The CDR3 spells CASSPGQGAVRYEQYF. In DNA form, the CDR3 reads TGTGCCAGCAGCCCGGGACAGGGGGCGGTTAGGTACGAGCAGTACTTC.

The J gene is TRBJ2-5, the V gene TRBV29-1, with D uncertain. Germline values: CDR1 SQVTM, CDR2 ANQGSEA. With 1 base removed from V and 4 bases from J, the gap between germline ends came to 4 bases. This CDR3 is built from 11 residues. CDR3 sequence: CSVEGVETQYF. In DNA form, the CDR3 reads TGCAGCGTTGAAGGCGTAGAGACCCAGTACTTC. Supplemented by reference TRBV29-1 and TRBJ2-5, the full variable domain reads SAVISQKPSRDICQRGTSLTIQCQVDSQVTMMFWYRQQPGQSLTLIATANQGSEATYESGFVIDKFPISRPNLTFSTLTVSNMSPEDSSIYLCSVEGVETQYFGPGTRLLVL.

On this clone: A junction boundary mismatches the germline segment, possibly from a read error. The chain links TRBV7-9 to TRBJ1-2, with D possibly matching TRBD1 (6 bases). The CDR3 spans 17 residues. Germline V gene sequence: CDR1 SEHNR, CDR2 FQNEAQ (reference sequence). CDR3 amino acids: CSSSDRQALPTFYGYTF. Written as DNA, the CDR3 is TGTTCCAGCAGCGATCGACAGGCTCTCCCGACCTTCTATGGCTACACCTTC. Using reference TRBV7-9 and TRBJ1-2 for the parts outside the CDR3, the full variable domain is DTGVSQNPRHKITKRGQNVTFRCDPISEHNRLYWYRQTLGQGPEFLTYFQNEAQLEKSRLLSDRFSAERPKGSFSTLEIQRTEQGDSAMYLCSSSDRQALPTFYGYTFGSGTRLTVV.

The CDR3 DNA sequence: TGTGCCAGCAGCTGGACTAGCGGGAACACCGGGGAGCTGTTTTTT. Protein: CASSWTSGNTGELFF. The chain has TRBV7-2 and TRBJ2-2; TRBD2 matches 10 bases. V lost 4 bases to trimming and J lost 1 base; unmatched junction nucleotides: 0. In germline, CDR1 is SGHTA, CDR2 FQGNSA. This CDR3 contains 15 residues.

The chain recombines TRBV6-5 with TRBJ2-2, with D possibly matching TRBD2 (6 bases). The CDR3 consists of 14 residues. V was trimmed by 1 base and J by 4 bases, leaving 7 bases between them. Germline V gene sequence: CDR1 MNHEY, CDR2 SVGAGI. CDR3 region: CASSYLGGTGELFF. As DNA, the CDR3 is TGTGCCAGCAGTTACTTGGGGGGCACCGGGGAGCTGTTTTTT.

This clone was detected once. V usage is TRBV4-2 and J usage is TRBJ2-1; 14 bases are a match to TRBD2. The CDR3 sequence is 16 residues long. J gave up 6 bases and V 4 bases, and 5 bases lay outside the gene matches. Germline CDR1 is LGHNA and CDR2 is YNFKEQ. CDR3 loop: CASSRSTSGRGNEQFF. The CDR3 nucleotides read TGTGCCAGCAGCCGATCGACTAGCGGGAGGGGCAATGAGCAGTTCTTC.

The chain recombines TRBV6-1 with TRBJ2-7; D may be TRBD1 (5 bases). The CDR3 has 14 amino acids. In germline, CDR1 is MNHNS, CDR2 SASEGT. V was shortened by 7 bases and J by 4 bases, with 17 bases between the two germline ends. The CDR3 nucleotides are TGTGCCAGCATCCTAGAAGGGGTGGGGTACGAGCAGTACTTC. Protein product: CASILEGVGYEQYF.

V is TRBV2 and J is TRBJ1-2, with a tentative D call TRBD1 (6 bases). V lost 0 bases to trimming and J lost 8 bases, with 13 bases between them. The CDR3 length is 14 residues. Germline assignment: CDR1 SNHLY and CDR2 FYNNEI. CDR3: CASSEARGGRGYTF. The CDR3 region has the DNA TGTGCCAGCAGTGAAGCGCGGGGGGGCCGCGGCTACACCTTC.